This passage covers 27 T cell receptor beta chains from one sample sequenced in a study of T cells in Graves' hyperthyroidism and ophthalmopathy. RNA transcripts were the template for amplifying TCR beta CDR3 regions. First-round RT-PCR of the TCR CDR3 relied on the HTBI primer set. MiXCR, run by TCRdb on the multiplex PCR reads, gives a single entry per CDR3 protein. The table has hundreds of thousands of distinct CDR3 sequences, 16% seen once; the top ten hold 3.8%. Material: blood. The origin of the receptors is a woman in her 30s with Graves' hyperthyroidism.

This clonotype was picked up many times. The rearrangement joins TRBV5-4 to TRBJ2-5; D is unclear. Germline V CDR1 and CDR2: SGHNT, YYREEE (reference sequence). Deletions cut 2 bases from V and 2 bases from J, with 10 bases between. The CDR3 loop spans 14 amino acids. CDR3 loop: CASSFETTQETQYF. The CDR3, as DNA: TGTGCCAGCAGCTTTGAAACTACTCAAGAGACCCAGTACTTC.

This chain joins TRBV9 and TRBJ1-1; the match to TRBD1 covers 9 bases. The CDR3 has 14 amino acids. CDR1 is SGDLS and CDR2 is YYNGEE in the germline V gene. V lost 1 base, J lost 7 bases, and 5 bases stayed unmatched. The CDR3 nucleotides are TGTGCCAGCAGCGTACTTCCGGGACAGGGTGAAGCTTTCTTT. This sequence encodes CASSVLPGQGEAFF.

There are many counts of this clonotype. V is TRBV6-1 and J is TRBJ2-7; the match to TRBD1 covers 7 bases. This CDR3 spans 15 amino acids. The J segment lost 1 base and the V segment lost 5 bases, leaving 8 bases of the junction unmatched. The germline V gene has CDR1 MNHNS and CDR2 SASEGT. This CDR3 reads CASSPDRVMSYEQYF. CDR3 sequence (DNA): TGTGCCAGCAGTCCCGACAGGGTGATGTCCTACGAGCAGTACTTC.

This clonotype has a count of ten or more. The chain carries TRBV10-3 and TRBJ2-3; 8 positions agree with TRBD2. J was trimmed by 0 bases and V by 6 bases; bases with no gene match: 8. The length of the CDR3 is 16 residues. Per the germline V gene, CDR1 is ENHRY and CDR2 is SYGVKD. The CDR3 reads CAIRLTSAGSTDTQYF. In nucleotides, the CDR3 is TGTGCCATCAGGTTGACTAGCGCGGGCAGCACAGATACGCAGTATTTT.

This clonotype was counted between two and nine times. The gene calls are TRBV7-2 and TRBJ2-3, with 8 positions matching TRBD1. V dropped 3 bases and J dropped 3; count of bases not matched to a gene: 5. The CDR3 is made up of 15 amino acids. Germline V gene sequence: CDR1 SGHTA, CDR2 FQGNSA. CDR3 region: CASSFLDRGTDTQYF. The CDR3 DNA sequence: TGTGCCAGCAGCTTCCTAGACAGGGGTACAGATACGCAGTATTTT.

This clonotype was observed a handful of times. J is TRBJ2-5 and V is TRBV19; a possible D gene is TRBD1 (7 bases). V lost 1 base and J 2 bases, leaving 14 bases between the germline ends. This CDR3 has 16 residues. Germline V gene lookup returns CDR1 LNHDA and CDR2 SQIVND (reference sequence). This CDR3 is CASSIGWAGGQETQYF. The CDR3 DNA is TGTGCCAGTAGTATAGGATGGGCAGGGGGGCAAGAGACCCAGTACTTC. Looking up the rest from reference TRBV19 and TRBJ2-5 gives the full variable domain: DGGITQSPKYLFRKEGQNVTLSCEQNLNHDAMYWYRQDPGQGLRLIYYSQIVNDFQKGDIAEGYSVSREKKESFPLTVTSAQKNPTAFYLCASSIGWAGGQETQYFGPGTRLLVL.

This clonotype was picked up many times. V is TRBV30 and J is TRBJ1-5, with TRBD1 as a possible D gene (6 bases). The V end lost 1 base, the J end lost 1 base, and 8 bases lay between the germline ends. Germline CDR1 GTSNPN, CDR2 SVGIG (reference sequence). The CDR3 is made up of 14 amino acids. CDR3 protein: CAWSAGQSNQPQHF. The CDR3 DNA follows: TGTGCCTGGAGTGCAGGACAGAGCAATCAGCCCCAGCATTTT.

Concerning this clonotype itself: A much larger clone differs by one base, so this may be a read error. The chain has TRBV12-3 or TRBV12-4 and TRBJ2-2; 10 bases match TRBD2. This CDR3 is 14 amino acids long. The CDR3 spells CASNLAGVAGELLF. CDR3 DNA sequence: TGTGCCAGCAATCTAGCGGGAGTGGCCGGGGAGCTGCTTTTT.

The V gene is TRBV11-2, the J gene TRBJ2-5, with D perhaps TRBD2 (5 bases). Trimming removed 5 bases from V and 4 bases from J, with 20 bases in between. The CDR3 is 16 residues long. The germline V gene has CDR1 SGHAT and CDR2 FQNNGV. CDR3 DNA: TGTGCCAGCAGCCCCAAGGTGGAGAGAGGAGGAGAGACCCAGTACTTC. It is translated as CASSPKVERGGETQYF. Combining the CDR3 with reference TRBV11-2 and TRBJ2-5 gives the whole variable domain EAGVAQSPRYKIIEKRQSVAFWCNPISGHATLYWYQQILGQGPKLLIQFQNNGVVDDSQLPKDRFSAERLKGVDSTLKIQPAKLEDSAVYLCASSPKVERGGETQYFGPGTRLLVL.

In its sample, this clonotype was seen many times. The chain is built from TRBV12-3 or TRBV12-4 and TRBJ2-1; possibly TRBD2 for D (5 bases). CDR3 size: 13 residues. Trimming took off 3 bases at V and 4 bases at J, with 7 bases between the two ends. The CDR3 region is CASSFREYNEQFF. The CDR3 region has the DNA TGTGCCAGCAGTTTCCGGGAATACAATGAGCAGTTCTTC.

The chain recombines TRBV19 with TRBJ1-5; TRBD1 matches at 8 bases. The CDR3 totals 14 residues. The junction had 11 bases not matched to a gene; V was cut back by 10 bases and J by 6 bases. Per germline, CDR1 LNHDA and CDR2 SQIVND (reference sequence). CDR3 DNA sequence: TGTGCCACCAGTTCTGGAGACAGGGGTCAGCCCCAGCATTTT. This gives the protein CATSSGDRGQPQHF.

This chain uses TRBV28 with TRBJ1-4, with TRBD1 matching over 10 bases. The V gene end was trimmed by 9 bases and the J gene end by 7 bases; junction bases not matched to a gene: 17. Germline CDR1 MDHEN, CDR2 SYDVKM. This CDR3 is 17 amino acids long. CDR3 sequence: CASSTSGTGAGGEKLFF. CDR3 DNA: TGTGCCAGTAGCACCTCCGGGACAGGGGCCGGGGGTGAAAAACTGTTTTTT.

About this clonotype itself: The conserved closing phenylalanine or tryptophan is absent in this CDR3, likely reflecting a read error. The V call is TRBV5-1, the J call TRBJ1-5, with D possibly TRBD1 on 6 matching bases. The CDR3 has 15 residues. The V end was cut by 0 bases, the J end by 3 bases, with 10 bases between. CDR1 SGHRS and CDR2 YFSETQ come from the germline V gene. CDR3 coding DNA: TGCGCCAGCAGCTTGGGGGGACAAACCAATCAGCCCCAGCATCTT. Translating it yields CASSLGGQTNQPQHL.

The sample holds many counts of this clonotype. J is TRBJ2-3 and V is TRBV7-8; D is unresolved. Germline CDR1 reads SGHVS; CDR2 reads FQNEAQ. The CDR3 extends over 16 amino acids. V lost 8 bases and J 0 bases, leaving 18 bases between the germline ends. DNA of the CDR3: TGTGCCAGCGCTCCCGGCTTTGGAGTTAGCACAGATACGCAGTATTTT. Translation: CASAPGFGVSTDTQYF.

Details on this clonotype: Being one base from a much bigger clone, this may be a read error. The chain carries TRBV5-1 and TRBJ2-3, with 13 bases identical to TRBD2. Germline CDR1 is SGHRS and CDR2 is YFSETQ. The CDR3 spans 16 residues. This CDR3 is CASSSGLAGDTETQYF. CDR3 DNA: TGCGCCAGCAGCTCCGGACTAGCGGGGGACACAGAGACGCAGTATTTT.

This clonotype appeared many times. The rearrangement links TRBV28 to TRBJ1-5; 9 nucleotides match TRBD1. This CDR3 region has 17 residues. Trimming removed 5 bases from V and 5 bases from J; junction bases left unmatched: 13. In germline, CDR1 is MDHEN, CDR2 SYDVKM. The CDR3 region has the DNA TGTGCCAGCAGTCCCACAGGGGGCGGGCGGTATTATCAGCCCCAGCATTTT. As protein: CASSPTGGGRYYQPQHF. The full variable domain, with the rest looked up from reference TRBV28 and TRBJ1-5, is DVKVTQSSRYLVKRTGEKVFLECVQDMDHENMFWYRQDPGLGLRLIYFSYDVKMKEKGDIPEGYSVSREKKERFSLILESASTNQTSMYLCASSPTGGGRYYQPQHFGDGTRLSIL.

The rearrangement links TRBV4-1 to TRBJ2-1, with D perhaps TRBD2 (6 bases). In germline, CDR1 is MGHRA, CDR2 YSYEKL. The CDR3 spans 15 residues. V was trimmed by 0 bases and J by 12 bases, leaving 18 bases between them. DNA of the CDR3: TGCGCCAGCAGCCAAGAACTATTCGGGGGAGAAGGGCAGTTCTTC. It codes for CASSQELFGGEGQFF.

With respect to this clonotype: One base away lies a much larger clone, so this may be a sequencing read error. V gene TRBV25-1 combines with J gene TRBJ2-3; D is possibly TRBD1 (6 bases). Trimming stripped 4 bases from V and 0 bases from J, with 14 bases between. Germline loops: CDR1 MGHDK, CDR2 SYGVNS. The CDR3 has 16 residues. The CDR3 loop reads CASSGLAGESTDTQYF. The CDR3 region has the DNA TGTGCCAGCAGTGGATTGGCAGGGGAAAGCACAGATACGCAGTATTTT.

This clonotype has only a few counts. This rearrangement joins TRBV28 to TRBJ1-4, with a possible D match to TRBD1 (5 bases). CDR1 and CDR2 (germline): MDHEN, SYDVKM. V was cut by 8 bases and J by 6 bases, with 16 bases left in between. There are 14 residues in the CDR3. The CDR3, as DNA: TGTGCCAGCGGACCCCAGGGCATGGATGAAAAACTGTTTTTT. It translates to CASGPQGMDEKLFF.

The rearrangement links TRBV12-3 or TRBV12-4 to TRBJ1-2; D gene uncertain. V was shortened by 3 bases and J by 4 bases, with 9 bases between the two germline ends. The CDR3 is 13 amino acids. For the CDR3, the DNA is TGTGCCAGCAGTTTGCCGGCCTTCTATGGCTACACCTTC. Translated: CASSLPAFYGYTF.

The chain joins TRBV28 to TRBJ2-7; 9 bases fit TRBD2. Germline V gene lookup returns CDR1 MDHEN and CDR2 SYDVKM. This CDR3 has 17 residues. The ends lost 4 bases at V and 2 bases at J; junction bases unmatched: 12. DNA of the CDR3: TGTGCCAGCAGTTACTCCCCGGGCAGCGGGAGGCCCTACGAGCAGTACTTC. Translating gives CASSYSPGSGRPYEQYF.

Only a few counts were recorded for this clonotype. The chain uses TRBV29-1 and TRBJ2-7; perhaps TRBD1 as D (6 bases). Germline V gene lookup returns CDR1 SQVTM and CDR2 ANQGSEA. There are 13 residues in the CDR3. V dropped 7 bases and J dropped 5 bases, with 18 bases sitting between them. The CDR3 bases are TGCAGCGGAGGCCCGGGACAATCGAACGAGCAGTACTTC. This gives the protein CSGGPGQSNEQYF.

The V and J genes are TRBV4-1 and TRBJ1-1; no firm D call. The CDR3 runs 11 residues. Trimming pared 8 bases from V and 1 base from J, leaving 5 bases between. Germline lookup yields CDR1 MGHRA and CDR2 YSYEKL. CDR3 DNA sequence: TGCGCCAGCGGGAAGAACACTGAAGCTTTCTTT. Encoded protein: CASGKNTEAFF.

The genes are TRBV4-1 and TRBJ1-2; 7 positions agree with TRBD1. CDR3 length: 15 amino acids. J was trimmed by 6 bases and V by 5 bases; bases with no gene match: 12. From germline, CDR1 is MGHRA and CDR2 YSYEKL. CDR3 in amino acids: CASSYPIRQGHGYTF. The CDR3 region has the DNA TGCGCCAGCAGCTATCCCATCCGACAGGGCCATGGCTACACCTTC.

This clonotype was observed a few times. The V call is TRBV29-1, the J call TRBJ2-4; a weak D match, TRBD2 (5 bases). The CDR3 covers 13 residues. Trimming took off 6 bases at V and 1 base at J, with 10 bases between the two ends. Germline CDR1 is SQVTM and CDR2 is ANQGSEA. The CDR3 loop reads CSVMRGAKNIQYF. Written as DNA, the CDR3 is TGCAGCGTAATGAGAGGGGCCAAAAACATTCAGTACTTC. Complete variable domain (other parts from reference TRBV29-1 and TRBJ2-4): SAVISQKPSRDICQRGTSLTIQCQVDSQVTMMFWYRQQPGQSLTLIATANQGSEATYESGFVIDKFPISRPNLTFSTLTVSNMSPEDSSIYLCSVMRGAKNIQYFGAGTRLSVL.

This clonotype was detected a few times. This chain joins TRBV4-2 and TRBJ1-1, with TRBD1 matching over 8 bases. CDR1 is LGHNA, CDR2 YNFKEQ, per germline. Germline trimming cut 3 bases from V and 0 bases from J; bases unmatched to any gene: 9. The CDR3 is 17 amino acids. CDR3 amino acids: CASSHLPGQDLNTEAFF. The CDR3 coding sequence is TGTGCCAGCAGCCACCTCCCGGGACAGGACCTGAACACTGAAGCTTTCTTT.

At least ten counts were recorded for this clonotype. The chain links TRBV20-1 to TRBJ2-3; TRBD2 might be the D (5 bases). The CDR3 is 14 residues long. V lost 2 bases, J lost 2 bases, and 11 bases lay in between. Germline V gives CDR1 DFQATT, CDR2 SNEGSKA (reference sequence). CDR3 region: CSARSEGYTDTQYF. The DNA for the CDR3 is TGCAGTGCTAGATCAGAGGGATACACAGATACGCAGTATTTT.